This T cell receptor beta chain came from a study of cytomegalovirus exposure and HLA in healthy donors. Study-level background: Of the donors genotyped, several hundred in all, 80% to 85% fell in the Caucasian-associated ancestry cluster.

PCR amplification relied on 60 Vbeta primers (plus 13 Jbeta primers). Produced via immunoSEQ multiplex PCR; TCRdb's table is partial and in-frame only. This table has around 220,000 clones, 60% to 80% appearing once. The V gene lost 4 bases and the J gene lost 5 bases, with 9 bases spanning the gap. The CDR3 runs to 13 residues. The germline CDR1 and CDR2 sequences are GTSNPN and SVGIG (reference sequence). Comments on this clone: Its antigen remains unidentified.

Study-level findings and limits: The analysis excluded some indistinguishable V segments, including TRBV6-2 and TRBV6-3. In an earlier analysis, most TCR beta V segments were productive about 87% or about 30% of the time.

The sample was PBMCs. V is TRBV30 and J is TRBJ1-6; D is unclear. The TCR comes from a man between 18 and 29 years old in good health and CMV-seronegative. The CDR3 reads CAWNRGDNSPLHF. The CDR3 region has the DNA TGTGCCTGGAACCGGGGAGATAATTCACCCCTCCACTTT.